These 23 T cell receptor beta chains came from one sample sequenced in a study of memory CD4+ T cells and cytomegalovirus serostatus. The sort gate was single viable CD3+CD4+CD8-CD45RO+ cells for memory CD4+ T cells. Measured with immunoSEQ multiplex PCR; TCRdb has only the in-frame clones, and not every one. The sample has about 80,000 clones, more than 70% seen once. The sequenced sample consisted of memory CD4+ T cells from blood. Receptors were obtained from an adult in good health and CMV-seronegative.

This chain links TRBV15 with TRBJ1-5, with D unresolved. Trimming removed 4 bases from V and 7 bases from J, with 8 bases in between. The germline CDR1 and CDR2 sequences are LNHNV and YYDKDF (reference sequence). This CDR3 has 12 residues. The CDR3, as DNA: TGTGCCACCAGCACCACCTTGCAGCCCCAGCATTTT. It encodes CATSTTLQPQHF.

CDR3 bases: TGTGCCAGCAGCCCGAGGACGAACACTGAAGCTTTCTTT. This translates into CASSPRTNTEAFF. This chain uses TRBV28 with TRBJ1-1; D uncertain. V shed 6 bases and J shed 1 base, with 9 bases lying between them. Germline-derived CDR1 and CDR2 are MDHEN and SYDVKM. CDR3 length equals 13 residues.

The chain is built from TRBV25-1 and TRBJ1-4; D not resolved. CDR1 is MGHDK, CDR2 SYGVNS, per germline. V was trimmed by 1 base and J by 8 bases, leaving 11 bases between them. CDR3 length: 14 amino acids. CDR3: CASSESLGWEKLFF. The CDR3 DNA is TGTGCCAGCAGTGAATCTCTTGGGTGGGAAAAACTGTTTTTT.

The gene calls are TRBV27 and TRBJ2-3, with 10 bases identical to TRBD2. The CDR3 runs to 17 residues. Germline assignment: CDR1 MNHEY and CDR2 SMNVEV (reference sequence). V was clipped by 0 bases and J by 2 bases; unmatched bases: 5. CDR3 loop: CASSLSALAGITDTQYF. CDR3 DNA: TGTGCCAGCAGTTTATCTGCACTAGCGGGGATCACAGATACGCAGTATTTT.

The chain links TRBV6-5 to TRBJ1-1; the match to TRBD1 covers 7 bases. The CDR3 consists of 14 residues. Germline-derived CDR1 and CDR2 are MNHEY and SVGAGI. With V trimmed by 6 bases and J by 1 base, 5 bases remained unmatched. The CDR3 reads CASSTGTANTEAFF. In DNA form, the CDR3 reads TGTGCCAGCAGCACAGGGACAGCGAACACTGAAGCTTTCTTT.

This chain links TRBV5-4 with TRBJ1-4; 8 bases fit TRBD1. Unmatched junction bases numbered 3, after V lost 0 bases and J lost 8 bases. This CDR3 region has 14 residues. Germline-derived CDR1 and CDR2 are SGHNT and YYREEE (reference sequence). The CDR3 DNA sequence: TGTGCCAGCAGCTTGGACAGGGGGAGGGAAAAACTGTTTTTT. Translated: CASSLDRGREKLFF.

CDR3 in DNA: TGTGCCAGCAGCTCTTCCCGGGACAGGGGGCTGAAAGGCTACACCTTC. It is translated as CASSSSRDRGLKGYTF. J is TRBJ1-2 and V is TRBV5-4, with TRBD1 matching 12 bases. The CDR3 runs to 16 residues. J was trimmed by 8 bases and V by 3 bases; bases with no gene match: 11. The V gene's germline CDR1 is SGHNT and CDR2 YYREEE (reference sequence).

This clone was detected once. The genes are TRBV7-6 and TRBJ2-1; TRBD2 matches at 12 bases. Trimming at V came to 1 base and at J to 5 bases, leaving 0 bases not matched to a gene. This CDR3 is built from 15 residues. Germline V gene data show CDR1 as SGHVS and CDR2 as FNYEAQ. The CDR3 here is CASSLGLAGDNEQFF. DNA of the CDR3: TGTGCCAGCAGCTTAGGACTAGCGGGGGACAATGAGCAGTTCTTC.

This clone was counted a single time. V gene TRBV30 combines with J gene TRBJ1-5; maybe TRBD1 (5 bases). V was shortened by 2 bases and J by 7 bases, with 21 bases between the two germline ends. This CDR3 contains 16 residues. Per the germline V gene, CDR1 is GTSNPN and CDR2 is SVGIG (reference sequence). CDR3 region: CAWSLGGALRNQPQHF. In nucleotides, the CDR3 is TGTGCCTGGAGTCTAGGAGGGGCCCTACGAAACCAGCCCCAGCATTTT.

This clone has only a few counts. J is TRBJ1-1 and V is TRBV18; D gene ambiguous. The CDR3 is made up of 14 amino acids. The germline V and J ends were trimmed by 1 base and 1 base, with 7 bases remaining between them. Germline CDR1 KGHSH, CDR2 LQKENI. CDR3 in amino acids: CASSPRQTNTEAFF. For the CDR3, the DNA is TGTGCCAGCTCACCACGGCAAACGAACACTGAAGCTTTCTTT.

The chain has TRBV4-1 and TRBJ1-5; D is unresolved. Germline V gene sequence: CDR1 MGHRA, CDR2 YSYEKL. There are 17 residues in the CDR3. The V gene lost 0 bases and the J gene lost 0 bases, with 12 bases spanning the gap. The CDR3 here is CASSQEDGRYSNQPQHF. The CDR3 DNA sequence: TGCGCCAGCAGCCAAGAAGATGGACGCTATAGCAATCAGCCCCAGCATTTT.

In DNA form, the CDR3 reads TGTGCCAGCAGCGCCCTGACGACTAGCGGGGCCACAGATACGCAGTATTTT. Translation gives CASSALTTSGATDTQYF. This chain connects TRBV9 to TRBJ2-3, with 11 bases lining up with TRBD2. Per germline, CDR1 SGDLS and CDR2 YYNGEE. This CDR3 spans 17 amino acids. V was pared by 3 bases and J by 2 bases, with 8 bases of the junction left unmatched.

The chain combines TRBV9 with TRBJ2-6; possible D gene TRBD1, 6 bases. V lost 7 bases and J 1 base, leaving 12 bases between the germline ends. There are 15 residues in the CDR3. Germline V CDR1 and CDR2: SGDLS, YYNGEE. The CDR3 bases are TGTGCCAGCTCCACTAGGGGGTCTGGGGCCAACGTCCTGACTTTC. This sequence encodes CASSTRGSGANVLTF.

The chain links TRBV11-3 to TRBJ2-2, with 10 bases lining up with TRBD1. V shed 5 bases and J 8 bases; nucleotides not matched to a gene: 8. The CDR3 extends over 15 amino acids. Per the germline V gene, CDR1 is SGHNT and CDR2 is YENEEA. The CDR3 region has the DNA TGTGCCAGCAGCCCTGGGACAGGGGAAGGGGGGGAGCTGTTTTTT. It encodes CASSPGTGEGGELFF.

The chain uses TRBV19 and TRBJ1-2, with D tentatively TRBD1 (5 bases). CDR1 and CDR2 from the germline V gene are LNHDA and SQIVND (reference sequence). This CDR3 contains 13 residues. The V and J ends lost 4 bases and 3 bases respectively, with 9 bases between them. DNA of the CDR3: TGTGCCAGTAGTACCCGGGACCACTATGGCTACACCTTC. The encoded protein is CASSTRDHYGYTF.

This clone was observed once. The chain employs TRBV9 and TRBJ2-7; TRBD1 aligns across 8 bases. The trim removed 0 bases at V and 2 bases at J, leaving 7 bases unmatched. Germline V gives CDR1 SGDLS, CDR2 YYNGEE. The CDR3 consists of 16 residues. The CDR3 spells CASSVGMDRATYEQYF. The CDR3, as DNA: TGTGCCAGCAGCGTAGGAATGGACAGGGCTACCTACGAGCAGTACTTC.

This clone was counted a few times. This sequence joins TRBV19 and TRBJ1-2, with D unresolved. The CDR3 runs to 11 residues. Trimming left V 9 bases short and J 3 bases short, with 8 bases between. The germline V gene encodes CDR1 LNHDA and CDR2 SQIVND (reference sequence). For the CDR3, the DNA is TGTGCCAGCAGGAGAGACTATGGCTACACCTTC. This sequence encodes CASRRDYGYTF.

The CDR3 protein is CASSQGTGRANEQFF. CDR3 sequence (DNA): TGTGCCAGCAGCCAAGGCACCGGAAGGGCCAATGAGCAGTTCTTC. The V gene is TRBV7-9, the J gene TRBJ2-1; D is unclear. The V end lost 5 bases, the J end lost 6 bases, and 17 bases lay between the germline ends. Germline CDR1 is SEHNR and CDR2 is FQNEAQ (reference sequence). The CDR3 consists of 15 residues.

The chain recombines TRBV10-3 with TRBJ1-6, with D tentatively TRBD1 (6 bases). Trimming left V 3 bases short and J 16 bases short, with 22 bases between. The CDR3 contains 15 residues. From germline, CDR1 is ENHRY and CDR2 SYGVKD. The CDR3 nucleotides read TGTGCCATCAGTGACTCTGTTCAGGGACACGGTTCTCTCCACTTT. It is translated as CAISDSVQGHGSLHF.

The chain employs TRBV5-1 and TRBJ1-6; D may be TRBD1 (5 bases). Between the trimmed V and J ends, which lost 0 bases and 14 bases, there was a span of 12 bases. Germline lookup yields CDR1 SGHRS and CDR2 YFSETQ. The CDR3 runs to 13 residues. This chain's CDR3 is CASSLEGRRSLHF. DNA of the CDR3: TGCGCCAGCAGCTTGGAGGGACGGAGATCCCTCCACTTT.

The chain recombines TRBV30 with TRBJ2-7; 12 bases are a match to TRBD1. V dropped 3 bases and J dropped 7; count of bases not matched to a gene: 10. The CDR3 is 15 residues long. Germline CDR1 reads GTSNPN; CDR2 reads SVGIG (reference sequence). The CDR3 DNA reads TGTGCCTGGAGCGGGGGGACAGGGGGCATGTTTGAGCAGTACTTC. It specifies CAWSGGTGGMFEQYF.

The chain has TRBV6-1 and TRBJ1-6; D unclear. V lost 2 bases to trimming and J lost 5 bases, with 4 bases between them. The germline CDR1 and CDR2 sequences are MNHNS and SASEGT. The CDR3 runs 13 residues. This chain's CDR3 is CASSEQHNSPLHF. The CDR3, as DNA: TGTGCCAGCAGTGAACAGCATAATTCACCCCTCCACTTT.

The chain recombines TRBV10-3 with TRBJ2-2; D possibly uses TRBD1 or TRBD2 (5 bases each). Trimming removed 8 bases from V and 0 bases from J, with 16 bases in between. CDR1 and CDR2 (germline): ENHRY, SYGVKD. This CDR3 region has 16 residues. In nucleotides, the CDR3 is TGTGCCATCTCTCCTGAGGGACGGTCGAACACCGGGGAGCTGTTTTTT. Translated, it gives CAISPEGRSNTGELFF.